These T cell receptor beta chains were read from a single sample in a study of blood T cell repertoires in COVID-19. Using immunoSEQ multiplex PCR, the repertoire was profiled, and TCRdb retains in-frame clones only, with some absent. The table shows roughly 100,000 clones, with about 83% occurring only once. The sequencing input was peripheral blood. The receptors originated from a middle-aged man with active or convalescent COVID-19. Each CDR3 is given with its conserved first and last residue. Fields, in order: D gene, J gene, clone size, V gene, CDR3 protein, CDR3 DNA. The D gene is left open where the match is weak. Part of the rows lack a size; the others show once, few, many or a class for expanded clones.

>TRBD1|TRBJ1-5|-|TRBV30
CAWNSYGTGGSQPQHF
TGTGCCTGGAATAGTTACGGGACAGGGGGCAGTCAGCCCCAGCATTTT
>-|TRBJ2-2|-|TRBV6-4
CASSEQGVGTGELFF
TGTGCCAGCAGTGAACAGGGAGTAGGCACCGGGGAGCTGTTTTTT
>-|TRBJ2-1|-|TRBV7-2
CASSLEMGAHNEQFF
TGTGCCAGCAGCTTAGAAATGGGCGCTCACAATGAGCAGTTCTTC
>-|TRBJ1-1|-|TRBV5-4
CASSPRGRDTEAFF
TGTGCCAGCAGCCCCAGGGGTCGGGACACTGAAGCTTTCTTT
>TRBD1|TRBJ2-4|-|TRBV5-1
CASSSGQGDIQYF
TGCGCCAGCAGCTCCGGACAGGGTGACATTCAGTACTTC
>-|TRBJ2-5|-|TRBV9
CASSSWQGISETQYF
TGTGCCAGCAGCTCATGGCAGGGGATTTCGGAGACCCAGTACTTC
>-|TRBJ1-1|few|TRBV2
CASRSTDNTEAFF
TGTGCCAGCAGAAGCACAGATAACACTGAAGCTTTCTTT
>TRBD2|TRBJ2-5|-|TRBV19
CASSILGLAGRPQETQYF
TGTGCCAGTAGTATCTTAGGACTAGCGGGACGTCCCCAAGAGACCCAGTACTTC
>TRBD1|TRBJ1-1|-|TRBV13
CASSQGQGPEAFF
TGTGCCAGCAGCCAGGGACAGGGCCCTGAAGCTTTCTTT
>TRBD2|TRBJ2-3|once|TRBV7-2
CASSPAGAVTDTQYF
TGTGCCAGCAGCCCGGCGGGAGCGGTCACAGATACGCAGTATTTT
>-|TRBJ1-4|-|TRBV5-6
CASSPRGQGGEKLFF
TGTGCCAGCAGCCCGCGTGGGCAGGGAGGGGAAAAACTGTTTTTT
>-|TRBJ2-3|-|TRBV5-1
CASSLEGRGTDTQYF
TGCGCCAGCAGCTTGGAGGGGCGAGGCACAGATACGCAGTATTTT
>TRBD1|TRBJ2-7|-|TRBV4-3
CASSQEGGTYEQYF
TGCGCCAGCAGCCAAGAAGGGGGCACCTACGAGCAGTACTTC
>-|TRBJ1-6|-|TRBV6-5
CAVGDSVGSPLHF
TGTGCCGTAGGGGACTCCGTGGGATCACCCCTCCACTTT
>-|TRBJ1-5|-|TRBV5-1
CASSLNPSEPQHF
TGCGCCAGCAGCTTGAACCCCTCAGAGCCCCAGCATTTT
>-|TRBJ2-4|once|TRBV18
CASSPVEADIQYF
TGTGCCAGCTCACCAGTCGAGGCGGACATTCAGTACTTC
>-|TRBJ1-5|-|TRBV11-2
CASSLTDRGPQHF
TGTGCCAGCAGCTTAACGGACCGGGGGCCCCAGCATTTT
>TRBD2|TRBJ2-1|once|TRBV5-4
CASSISGGASSYNEQFF
TGTGCCAGCAGCATTAGCGGGGGGGCGAGCTCCTACAATGAGCAGTTCTTC
>-|TRBJ2-5|-|TRBV9
CASSVALGRGQETQYF
TGTGCCAGCAGCGTAGCCCTAGGAAGGGGACAAGAGACCCAGTACTTC
>-|TRBJ2-7|-|TRBV2
CASSEAREQYF
TGTGCCAGCAGTGAAGCGAGGGAGCAGTACTTC
>-|TRBJ1-1|-|TRBV10-3
CAIKAGETEAFF
TGTGCCATCAAGGCGGGGGAGACTGAAGCTTTCTTT
>-|TRBJ1-6|once|TRBV25-1
CASSGAGVNSPLHF
TGTGCCAGCAGTGGGGCAGGGGTTAATTCACCCCTCCACTTT
>-|TRBJ2-1|-|TRBV7-2
CASMSRGAAYNEQFF
TGTGCCAGCATGAGTCGGGGAGCAGCCTACAATGAGCAGTTCTTC
>TRBD2|TRBJ2-5|-|TRBV11-2
CASSPGLAGGPSETQYF
TGTGCCAGCAGCCCCGGGTTGGCGGGGGGGCCCTCAGAGACCCAGTACTTC
>TRBD1|TRBJ2-1|-|TRBV3-1/TRBV3-2
CASSQGTGEVEQFF
TGTGCCAGCAGCCAAGGGACAGGGGAGGTTGAGCAGTTCTTC
>TRBD2|TRBJ2-1|-|TRBV5-1
CASSGTSVGNEQFF
TGCGCCAGCAGCGGGACTAGCGTAGGCAATGAGCAGTTCTTC
>-|TRBJ2-2|-|TRBV10-3
CAITGVGTGELFF
TGTGCCATCACAGGGGTGGGCACCGGGGAGCTGTTTTTT
>TRBD1|TRBJ1-1|few|TRBV5-1
CASTFRGQGGRGTEAFF
TGCGCCAGCACCTTTAGGGGACAGGGTGGACGGGGCACTGAAGCTTTCTTT
>-|TRBJ1-2|once|TRBV21-1
CASSDRDNQGYTF
TGTGCCAGCAGCGACAGGGATAATCAGGGCTACACCTTC
>-|TRBJ2-1|-|TRBV9
CASSVSGTSLYNEQFF
TGTGCCAGCAGCGTTTCCGGGACATCCCTTTATAATGAGCAGTTCTTC
>-|TRBJ2-3|-|TRBV7-2
CASSPPADTQYF
TGTGCCAGCAGTCCACCAGCGGATACGCAGTATTTT
>TRBD2|TRBJ2-3|many|TRBV5-1
CASSPTLAGGPPNTQYF
TGCGCCAGCAGCCCAACACTAGCGGGGGGTCCCCCAAATACGCAGTATTTT
>-|TRBJ2-3|once|TRBV27
CASSLGGYTTQYF
TGTGCCAGCAGTCTCGGGGGATACACTACGCAGTATTTT